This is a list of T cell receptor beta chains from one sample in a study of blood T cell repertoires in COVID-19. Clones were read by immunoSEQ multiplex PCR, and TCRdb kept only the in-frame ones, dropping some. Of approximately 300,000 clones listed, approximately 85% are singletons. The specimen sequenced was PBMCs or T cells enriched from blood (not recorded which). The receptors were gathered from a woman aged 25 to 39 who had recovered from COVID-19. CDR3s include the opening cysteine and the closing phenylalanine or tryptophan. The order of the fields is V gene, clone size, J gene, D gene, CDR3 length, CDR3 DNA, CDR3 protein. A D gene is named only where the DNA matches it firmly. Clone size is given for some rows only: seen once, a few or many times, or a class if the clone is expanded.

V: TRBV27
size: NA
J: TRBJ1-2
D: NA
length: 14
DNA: TGTGCCAGCAGTTTAGGGGGCAGAGGCTATGGCTACACCTTC
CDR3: CASSLGGRGYGYTF

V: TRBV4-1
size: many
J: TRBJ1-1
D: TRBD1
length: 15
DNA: TGCGCCAGCAGCCGCCCCGGGACAGGGGGCACTGAAGCTTTCTTT
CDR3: CASSRPGTGGTEAFF

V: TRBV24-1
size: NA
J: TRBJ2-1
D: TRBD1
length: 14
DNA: TGTGCCACCAGTGATCCGGGACAGTACAATGAGCAGTTCTTC
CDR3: CATSDPGQYNEQFF

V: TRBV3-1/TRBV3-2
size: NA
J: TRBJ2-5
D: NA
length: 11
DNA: TGTGCCAGCACCTCTGGGGCGGCCCAGTACTTC
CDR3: CASTSGAAQYF

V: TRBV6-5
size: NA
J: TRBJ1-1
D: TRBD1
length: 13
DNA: TGTGCCATACAGGGGGTTGTGAACACTGAAGCTTTCTTT
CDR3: CAIQGVVNTEAFF

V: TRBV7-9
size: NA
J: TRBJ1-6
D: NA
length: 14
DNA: TGTGCCAGCAGCCTTGGACAAGATAATTCACCCCTCCACTTT
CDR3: CASSLGQDNSPLHF

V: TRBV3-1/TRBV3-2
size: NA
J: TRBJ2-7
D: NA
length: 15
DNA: TGTGCCAGCAGCCAAGATCGGACTGAATACTACGAGCAGTACTTC
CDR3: CASSQDRTEYYEQYF

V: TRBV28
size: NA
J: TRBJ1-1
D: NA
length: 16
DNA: TGTGCCAGCAGTCCCCCCTTACCAGGGTTGACCACTGAAGCTTTCTTT
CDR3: CASSPPLPGLTTEAFF

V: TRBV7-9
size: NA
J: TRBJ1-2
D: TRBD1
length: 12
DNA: TGTGCCAGCAGCTTCAGGGGGCACGGCTACACCTTC
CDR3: CASSFRGHGYTF

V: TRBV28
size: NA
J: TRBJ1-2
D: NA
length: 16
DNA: TGTGCCAGCAGTTTATGGGACAGACAGATTAACTATGGCTACACCTTC
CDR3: CASSLWDRQINYGYTF

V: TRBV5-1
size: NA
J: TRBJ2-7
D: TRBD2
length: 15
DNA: TGCGCCAGCAGCTTTTCTCTAGCGGGCAGCTACGAGCAGTACTTC
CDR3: CASSFSLAGSYEQYF

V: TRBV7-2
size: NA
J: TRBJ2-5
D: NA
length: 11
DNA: TGTGCCAGCACACAAACAGAGACCCAGTACTTC
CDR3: CASTQTETQYF

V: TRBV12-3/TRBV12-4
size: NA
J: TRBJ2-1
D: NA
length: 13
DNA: TGTGCCAGCACCTCCCCCGGGAAGAATGAGCAGTTCTTC
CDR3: CASTSPGKNEQFF

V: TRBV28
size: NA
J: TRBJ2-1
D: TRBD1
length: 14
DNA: TGTGCCAGCAGTTTAGGGACAGGGCTTCCTGAGCAGTTCTTC
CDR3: CASSLGTGLPEQFF

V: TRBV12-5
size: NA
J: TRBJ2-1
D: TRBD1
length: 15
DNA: TGTGCTAGTGGTTTGGCCGGGACAGGGGTTACTGAGCAGTTCTTC
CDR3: CASGLAGTGVTEQFF

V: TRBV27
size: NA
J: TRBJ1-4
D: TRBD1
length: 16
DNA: TGTGCCAGCAGTTTATTGCAGGGGGCTGGAAATGAAAAACTGTTTTTT
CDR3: CASSLLQGAGNEKLFF

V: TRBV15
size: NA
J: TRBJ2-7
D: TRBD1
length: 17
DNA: TGTGCCACCAGCAGAGTCCCCCGGACAGGGAGGACCTACGAGCAGTACTTC
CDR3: CATSRVPRTGRTYEQYF

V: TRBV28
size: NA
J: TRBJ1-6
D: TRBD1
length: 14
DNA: TGTGCCAGCAAGTCGGGACAGGTCAATTCACCCCTCCACTTT
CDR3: CASKSGQVNSPLHF

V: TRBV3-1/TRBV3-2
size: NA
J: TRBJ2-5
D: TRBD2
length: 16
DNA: TGTGCCAGCAGCCAAGTGGGGACTAGACGGGGAGAGACCCAGTACTTC
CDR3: CASSQVGTRRGETQYF

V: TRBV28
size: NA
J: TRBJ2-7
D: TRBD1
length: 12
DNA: TGTGCCAGCAGCCCGGACAGGGGGCGCCAGTACTTC
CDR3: CASSPDRGRQYF

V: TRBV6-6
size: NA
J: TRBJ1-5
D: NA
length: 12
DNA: TGTGCCGGAGGGCTGGGGGGTCAGCCCCAGCATTTT
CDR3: CAGGLGGQPQHF

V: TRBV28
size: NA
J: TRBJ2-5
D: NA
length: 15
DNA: TGTGCCAGCAGTTTGGCGGGGGCCGGACAAGAGACCCAGTACTTC
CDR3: CASSLAGAGQETQYF

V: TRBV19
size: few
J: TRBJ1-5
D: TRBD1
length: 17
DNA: TGTGCCAGTAGTATAGCCGGGACAGGGCGGAATGGTCAGCCCCAGCATTTT
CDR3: CASSIAGTGRNGQPQHF

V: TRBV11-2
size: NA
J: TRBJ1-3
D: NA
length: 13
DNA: TGTGCCAGCAGTCTAACAGGTGGAAACACCATATATTTT
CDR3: CASSLTGGNTIYF

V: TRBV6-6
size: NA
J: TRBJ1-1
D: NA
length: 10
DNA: TGTGCCACCCTCGCTAATGAAGCTTTCTTT
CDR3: CATLANEAFF

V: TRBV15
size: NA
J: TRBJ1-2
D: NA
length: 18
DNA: TGTGCCACCAGCAGAGTGTTTTCCGACAGGATGGGACCTTATGGCTACACCTTC
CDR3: CATSRVFSDRMGPYGYTF

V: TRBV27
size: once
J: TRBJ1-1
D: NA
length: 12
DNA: TGTGCCAGCGGTATAGTGTACACTGAAGCTTTCTTT
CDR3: CASGIVYTEAFF

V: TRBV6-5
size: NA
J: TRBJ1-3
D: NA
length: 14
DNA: TGTGCCAGCAGCAGGGGCCCTACTGGAAACACCATATATTTT
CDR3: CASSRGPTGNTIYF

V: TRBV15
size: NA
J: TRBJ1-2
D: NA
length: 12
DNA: TGTGCCACCAGCAGAGAGGCCTATGGCTACACCTTC
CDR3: CATSREAYGYTF

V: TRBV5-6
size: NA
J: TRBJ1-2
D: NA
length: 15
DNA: TGTGCCAGCAGCACGACAGGAGCCAATAACTATGGCTACACCTTC
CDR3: CASSTTGANNYGYTF

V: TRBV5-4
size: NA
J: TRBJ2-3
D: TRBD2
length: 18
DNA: TGTGCCAGCAGCTCCGAAGGACTAGCGGGAGCTGGGACAGATACGCAGTATTTT
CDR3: CASSSEGLAGAGTDTQYF

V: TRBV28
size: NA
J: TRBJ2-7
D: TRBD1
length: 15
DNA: TGTGCCAGCAGTCTCTCCTCCAGGGGGCACTACGAGCAGTACTTC
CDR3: CASSLSSRGHYEQYF

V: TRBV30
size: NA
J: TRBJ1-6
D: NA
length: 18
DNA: TGTGCCTGGAGACGGGTCTCGCTTCTAAGCTCCTATAATTCACCCCTCCACTTT
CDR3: CAWRRVSLLSSYNSPLHF

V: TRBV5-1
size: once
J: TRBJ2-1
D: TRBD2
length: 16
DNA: TGCGCCAGCAGCTCGGCGGGGGGGAAACAATACAATGAGCAGTTCTTC
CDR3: CASSSAGGKQYNEQFF

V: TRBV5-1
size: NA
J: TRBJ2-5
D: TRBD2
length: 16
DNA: TGCGCCAGCAGCTTGGCCTTAGGACTAGAAACGGAGACCCAGTACTTC
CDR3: CASSLALGLETETQYF

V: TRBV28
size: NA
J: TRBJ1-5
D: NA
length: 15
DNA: TGTGCCAGCAGTTTATACGGCAGGGGCAATCAGCCCCAGCATTTT
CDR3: CASSLYGRGNQPQHF

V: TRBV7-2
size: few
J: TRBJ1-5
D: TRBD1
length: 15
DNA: TGTGCCAGCAGCCCACTAGGACAGGGGAATCAGCCCCAGCATTTT
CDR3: CASSPLGQGNQPQHF

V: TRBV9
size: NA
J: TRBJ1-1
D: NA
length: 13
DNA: TGTGCCAGCAGCGTAGGGGCAGTAACTGAAGCTTTCTTT
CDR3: CASSVGAVTEAFF

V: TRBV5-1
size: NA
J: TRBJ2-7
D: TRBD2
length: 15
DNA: TGCGCCAGCAGCGGAGCGGGGGGAAGCTCCTACGAGCAGTACTTC
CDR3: CASSGAGGSSYEQYF